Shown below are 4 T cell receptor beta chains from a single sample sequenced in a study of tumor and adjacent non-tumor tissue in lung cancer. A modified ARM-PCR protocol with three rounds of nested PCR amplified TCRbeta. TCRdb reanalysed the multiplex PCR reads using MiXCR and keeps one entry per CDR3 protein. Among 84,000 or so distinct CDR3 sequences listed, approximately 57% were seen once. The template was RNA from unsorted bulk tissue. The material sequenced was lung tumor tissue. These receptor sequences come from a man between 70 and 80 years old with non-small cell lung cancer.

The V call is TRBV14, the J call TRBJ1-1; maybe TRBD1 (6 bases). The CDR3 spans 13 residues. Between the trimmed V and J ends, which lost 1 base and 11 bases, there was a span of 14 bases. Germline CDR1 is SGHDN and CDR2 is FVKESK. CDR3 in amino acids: CASSQVRGRSAFF. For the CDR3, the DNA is TGTGCCAGCAGCCAAGTGAGGGGGAGGAGTGCTTTCTTT.

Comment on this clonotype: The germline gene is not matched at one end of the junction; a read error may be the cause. The CDR3 DNA follows: TGTGCCAGCAATTTAAAGGCAGACTATGAGCAGTACTTC. Translating gives CASNLKADYEQYF. This chain uses TRBV12-3 or TRBV12-4 with TRBJ2-7; D is possibly TRBD2 (5 bases). The CDR3 is 13 amino acids.

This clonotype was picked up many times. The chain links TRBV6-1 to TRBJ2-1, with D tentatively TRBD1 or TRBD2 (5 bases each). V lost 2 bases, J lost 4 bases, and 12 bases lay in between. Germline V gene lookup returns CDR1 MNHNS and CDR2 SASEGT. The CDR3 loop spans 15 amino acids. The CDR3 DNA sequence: TGTGCCAGCAGTGAAAGGGACGACAGATACAATGAGCAGTTCTTC. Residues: CASSERDDRYNEQFF.

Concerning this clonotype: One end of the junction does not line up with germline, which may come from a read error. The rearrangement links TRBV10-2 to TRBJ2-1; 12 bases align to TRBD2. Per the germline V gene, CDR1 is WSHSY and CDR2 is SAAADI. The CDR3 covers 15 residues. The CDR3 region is CATMTSGGISNVQFF. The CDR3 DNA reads TGCGCCACCATGACTAGCGGGGGAATCTCCAATGTGCAGTTCTTC.